This TCR beta chain was identified in a study of T-cell reconstitution after alpha-beta-depleted transplantation in children. Study-wide findings and caveats: Several hundred expanded graft clones reportedly gave rise to the alpha-beta T cells present about two months after transplant. One year after transplant, T-cell counts and diversity came mostly from newly produced T cells. Where some patients showed high TCRbeta diversity at day 60, it came from recipient T cells and thymic progenitors that had survived.

It was with unique molecular identifiers that the TCRbeta library was prepared. TCRdb independently ran MiXCR on the PCR reads; one entry per CDR3 protein. Among around 490,000 distinct CDR3 sequences, more than 9.5% were seen once, and the ten largest hold approximately 14%. V gave up 4 bases and J gave up 8 bases, with 10 bases separating them. Germline V gives CDR1 KGHDR, CDR2 SFDVKD. The CDR3 is made up of 13 amino acids. There are a few counts of this clonotype. The target antigen is unknown. The rearrangement links TRBV24-1 to TRBJ2-2, with D possibly TRBD1 on 5 matching bases. Here the sequenced sample was PBMCs, mostly from graft donor cells, taken 180 days after TCRalphabeta/CD19-depleted stem cell transplant. The sequence was collected from a female patient younger than 10 who had a stem cell transplant for aplastic anemia, so the T cells may come from the graft donor. Here the CDR3 DNA reads TGTGCCACCAGTGAACAGGTTCAGGGGGAGCTGTTTTTT. Encoded protein: CATSEQVQGELFF.